These 6 T cell receptor beta chains originate from one sample sequenced in a study of T cell changes during pregnancy in multiple sclerosis. Repertoires were generated with immunoSEQ multiplex PCR, while TCRdb's copy carries only in-frame clones and drops some. The sample includes roughly 39,000 clones, approximately 90% of them seen just once. Material: CD4+ T cells from peripheral blood mononuclear cells, obtained before pregnancy. The receptors stem from a female donor with multiple sclerosis, enrolled in a pregnancy study.

This clone was seen once. V is TRBV11-3 and J is TRBJ2-3; 9 bases are a match to TRBD1. The CDR3 extends over 15 amino acids. The germline gives CDR1 SGHNT, CDR2 YENEEA. The V and J ends lost 4 bases and 5 bases, in that order; junction bases with no gene match: 7. The CDR3: CASSSEGQGKDTQYF. The CDR3 DNA reads as TGTGCCAGCAGCTCAGAAGGACAGGGGAAAGATACGCAGTATTTT. The variable domain in full, with the rest retrieved from reference TRBV11-3 and TRBJ2-3, is EAGVVQSPRYKIIEKKQPVAFWCNPISGHNTLYWYLQNLGQGPELLIRYENEEAVDDSQLPKDRFSAERLKGVDSTLKIQPAELGDSAVYLCASSSEGQGKDTQYFGPGTRLTVL.

This chain connects TRBV28 to TRBJ1-2; tentatively, D is TRBD1 (6 bases). Germline V gene sequence: CDR1 MDHEN, CDR2 SYDVKM. There are 14 residues in the CDR3. Trimming left V 5 bases short and J 2 bases short, with 12 bases between. DNA of the CDR3: TGTGCCAGCAGTCCTCGGGACATAAACTATGGCTACACCTTC. Translating it yields CASSPRDINYGYTF.

The rearrangement joins TRBV2 to TRBJ1-1; the D is unclear. The CDR3 totals 13 residues. Looked up from germline, CDR1 is SNHLY and CDR2 is FYNNEI. V was shortened by 2 bases and J by 10 bases, with 14 bases between the two germline ends. The CDR3 here is CASSEYGSLGAFF. The CDR3 nucleotides read TGTGCCAGCAGTGAATACGGCAGCCTAGGAGCTTTCTTT. Supplemented by reference TRBV2 and TRBJ1-1, the full variable domain reads EPEVTQTPSHQVTQMGQEVILRCVPISNHLYFYWYRQILGQKVEFLVSFYNNEISEKSEIFDDQFSVERPDGSNFTLKIRSTKLEDSAMYFCASSEYGSLGAFFGQGTRLTVV.

The chain is built from TRBV5-1 and TRBJ2-7; possible D gene TRBD1, 5 bases. The CDR3 has 13 residues. Per the germline V gene, CDR1 is SGHRS and CDR2 is YFSETQ. V lost 0 bases, J lost 3 bases, and 7 bases lay in between. CDR3 nucleotide sequence: TGCGCCAGCAGCTTGGGACAGAACTACGAGCAGTACTTC. Its translation is CASSLGQNYEQYF.

The chain combines TRBV10-3 with TRBJ2-1; 9 bases map to TRBD2. The CDR3 spans 16 residues. Trimming at V came to 5 bases and at J to 2 bases, leaving 7 bases not matched to a gene. Germline V gene lookup returns CDR1 ENHRY and CDR2 SYGVKD. This CDR3 is CAISFSTSGTYNEQFF. Written as DNA, the CDR3 is TGTGCCATCAGTTTTTCGACTAGCGGAACCTACAATGAGCAGTTCTTC.

The V call is TRBV7-2, the J call TRBJ2-7, with a weak D call TRBD2 (5 bases). The germline V gene has CDR1 SGHTA and CDR2 FQGNSA. Trimming shortened V by 7 bases and J by 0 bases, and 13 bases separated the two germline ends. This CDR3 is 14 amino acids long. CDR3 sequence: CASKRTGSSYEQYF. CDR3 coding DNA: TGTGCCAGCAAAAGGACGGGGAGCTCCTACGAGCAGTACTTC.